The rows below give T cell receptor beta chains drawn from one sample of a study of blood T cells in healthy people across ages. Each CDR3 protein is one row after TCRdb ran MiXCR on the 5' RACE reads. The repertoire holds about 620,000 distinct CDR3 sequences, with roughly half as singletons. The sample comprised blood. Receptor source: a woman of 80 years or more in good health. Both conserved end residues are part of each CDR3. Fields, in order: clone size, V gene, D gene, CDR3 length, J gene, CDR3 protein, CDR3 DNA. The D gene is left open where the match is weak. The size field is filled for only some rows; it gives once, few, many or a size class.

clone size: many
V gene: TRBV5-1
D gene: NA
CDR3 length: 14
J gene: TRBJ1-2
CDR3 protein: CASSLGSLVYGYTF
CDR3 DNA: TGCGCCAGCAGCTTGGGCAGTCTGGTCTATGGCTACACCTTC

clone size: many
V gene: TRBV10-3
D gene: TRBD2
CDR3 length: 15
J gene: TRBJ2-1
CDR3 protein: CAIRTSSGASNEQFF
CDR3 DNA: TGTGCCATCAGAACCTCTAGCGGGGCGTCCAATGAGCAGTTCTTC

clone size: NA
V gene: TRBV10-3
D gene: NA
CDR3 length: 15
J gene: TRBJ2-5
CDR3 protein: CAISETRGASQTQYF
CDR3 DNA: TGTGCCATCAGTGAAACACGGGGGGCGTCGCAGACCCAGTACTTC

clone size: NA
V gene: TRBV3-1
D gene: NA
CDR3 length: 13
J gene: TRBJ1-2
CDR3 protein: CASSQVAVYGYTF
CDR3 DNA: TGTGCCAGCAGCCAAGTGGCAGTCTATGGCTACACCTTC

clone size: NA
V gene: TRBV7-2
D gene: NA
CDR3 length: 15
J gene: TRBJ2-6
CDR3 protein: CASSLSHSGANVLTF
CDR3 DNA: TGTGCCAGCAGCTTATCCCACTCTGGGGCCAACGTCCTGACTTTC

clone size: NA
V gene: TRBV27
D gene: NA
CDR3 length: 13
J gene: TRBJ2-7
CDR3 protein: CASGTGRAYERYF
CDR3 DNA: TGTGCCAGCGGGACGGGGCGTGCCTACGAGCGGTACTTC

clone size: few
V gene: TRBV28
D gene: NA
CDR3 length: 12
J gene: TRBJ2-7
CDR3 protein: CASCDYSGEQYF
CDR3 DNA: TGTGCCAGCTGTGACTATTCTGGCGAGCAGTACTTC

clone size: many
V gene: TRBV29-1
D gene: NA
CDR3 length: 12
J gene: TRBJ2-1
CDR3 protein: CSVDRGGDEQFF
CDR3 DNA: TGCAGCGTTGACAGGGGAGGCGATGAGCAGTTCTTC

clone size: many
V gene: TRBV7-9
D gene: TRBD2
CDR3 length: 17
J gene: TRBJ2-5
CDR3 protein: CASSFAGTSGGGETQYF
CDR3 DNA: TGTGCCAGCAGCTTCGCCGGGACTAGCGGGGGAGGAGAGACCCAGTACTTC

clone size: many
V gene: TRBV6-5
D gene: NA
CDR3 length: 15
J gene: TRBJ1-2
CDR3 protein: CASSYSRQTNYGYTF
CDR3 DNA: TGTGCCAGCAGTTACTCAAGACAGACTAACTATGGCTACACCTTC

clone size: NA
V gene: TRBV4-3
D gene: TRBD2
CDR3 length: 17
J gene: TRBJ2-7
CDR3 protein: CASSLRTGGERHYEQYF
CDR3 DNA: TGCGCCAGCAGCCTCCGCACGGGGGGGGAGAGGCACTACGAGCAGTACTTC

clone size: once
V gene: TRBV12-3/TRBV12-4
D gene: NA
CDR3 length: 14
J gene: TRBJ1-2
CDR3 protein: CASSFPGSPYGYTF
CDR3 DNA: TGTGCCAGCAGTTTTCCGGGCAGCCCTTATGGCTACACCTTC

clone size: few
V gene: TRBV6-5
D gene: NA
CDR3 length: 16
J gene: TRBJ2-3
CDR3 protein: CASSYSGGGRRNTQYF
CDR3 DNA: TGTGCCAGCAGTTACTCGGGCGGGGGCCGCAGGAATACGCAGTATTTT

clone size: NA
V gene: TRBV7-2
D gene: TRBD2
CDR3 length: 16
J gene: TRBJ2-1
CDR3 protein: CASSPASGTRVNEQFF
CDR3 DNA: TGTGCCAGCAGCCCCGCTAGCGGAACCAGGGTAAATGAGCAGTTCTTC

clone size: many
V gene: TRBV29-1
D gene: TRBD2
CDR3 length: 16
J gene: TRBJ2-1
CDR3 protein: CSAGTSGGGSYNEQFF
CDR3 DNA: TGCAGCGCCGGGACTAGTGGAGGAGGCTCCTACAATGAGCAGTTCTTC

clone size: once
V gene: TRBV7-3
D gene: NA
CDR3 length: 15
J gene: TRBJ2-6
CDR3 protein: CASSLTISNGRVLTF
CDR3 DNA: TGTGCCAGCAGCTTAACAATATCTAACGGCCGCGTCCTGACTTTC

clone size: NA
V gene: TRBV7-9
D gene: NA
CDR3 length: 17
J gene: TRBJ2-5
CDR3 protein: CASSLGFRGAEQETQYF
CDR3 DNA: TGTGCCAGCAGCTTAGGGTTCAGGGGCGCAGAACAAGAGACCCAGTACTTC

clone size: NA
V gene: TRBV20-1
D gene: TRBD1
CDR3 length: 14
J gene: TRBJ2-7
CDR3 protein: CSARARTGLYEQYF
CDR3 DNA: TGCAGTGCTAGAGCCAGGACAGGGCTCTACGAGCAGTACTTC

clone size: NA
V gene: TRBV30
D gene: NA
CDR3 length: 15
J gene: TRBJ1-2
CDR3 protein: CAWRKNTGSQGGYTF
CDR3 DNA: TGTGCCTGGAGGAAAAACACAGGGAGCCAAGGAGGCTACACCTTC

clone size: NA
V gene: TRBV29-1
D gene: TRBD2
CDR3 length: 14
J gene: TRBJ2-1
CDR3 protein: CSVLLAGGLGEQFF
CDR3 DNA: TGCAGCGTCCTGTTAGCGGGAGGTCTGGGTGAGCAGTTCTTC

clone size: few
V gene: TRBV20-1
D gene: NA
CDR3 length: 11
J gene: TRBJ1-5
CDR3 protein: CSASTGPTQHF
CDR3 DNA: TGCAGTGCTAGTACAGGTCCCACCCAGCATTTT

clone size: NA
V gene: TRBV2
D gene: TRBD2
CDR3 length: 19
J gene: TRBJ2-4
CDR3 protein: CASRAAGLAGSLAKNIQYF
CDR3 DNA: TGTGCCAGCAGGGCAGCGGGACTAGCGGGGAGTCTAGCCAAAAACATTCAGTACTTC

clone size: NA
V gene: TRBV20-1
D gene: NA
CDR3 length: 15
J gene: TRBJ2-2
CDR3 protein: CSARFGRVNTGELFF
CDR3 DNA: TGCAGTGCTAGGTTCGGGCGGGTGAACACCGGGGAGCTGTTTTTT